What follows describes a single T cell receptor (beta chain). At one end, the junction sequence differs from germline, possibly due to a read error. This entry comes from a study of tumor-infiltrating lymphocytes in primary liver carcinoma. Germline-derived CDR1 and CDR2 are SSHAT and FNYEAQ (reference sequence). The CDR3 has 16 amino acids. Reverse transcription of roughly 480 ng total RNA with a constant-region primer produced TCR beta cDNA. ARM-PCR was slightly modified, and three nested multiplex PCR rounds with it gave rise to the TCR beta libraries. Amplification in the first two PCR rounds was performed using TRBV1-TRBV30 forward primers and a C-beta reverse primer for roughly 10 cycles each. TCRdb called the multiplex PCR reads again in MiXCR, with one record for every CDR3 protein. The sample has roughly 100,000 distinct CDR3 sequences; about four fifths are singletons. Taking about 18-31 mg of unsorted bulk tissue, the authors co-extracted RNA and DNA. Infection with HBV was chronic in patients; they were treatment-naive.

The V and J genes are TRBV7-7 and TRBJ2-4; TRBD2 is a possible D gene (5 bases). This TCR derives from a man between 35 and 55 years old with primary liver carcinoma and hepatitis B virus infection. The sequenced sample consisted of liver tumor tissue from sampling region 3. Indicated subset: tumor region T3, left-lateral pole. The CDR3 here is CASSLGPKEAKNIQYF. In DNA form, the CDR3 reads TGCGCTAGCAGCTTAGGTCCCAAGGAGGCCAAAAACATTCAGTACTTC.